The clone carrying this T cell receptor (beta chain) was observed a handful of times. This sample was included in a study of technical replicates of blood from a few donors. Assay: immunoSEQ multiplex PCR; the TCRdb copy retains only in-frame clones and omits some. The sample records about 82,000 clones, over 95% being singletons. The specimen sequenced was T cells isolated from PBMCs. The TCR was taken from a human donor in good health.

CDR3 coding DNA: TGTGCCAGTAGTATCCCCGGACTCAGGAACACTGAAGCTTTCTTT. Translation: CASSIPGLRNTEAFF. The chain couples TRBV19 to TRBJ1-1; D gene unclear. CDR3 length equals 15 residues. V gave up 3 bases and J gave up 1 base, with 12 bases separating them. From germline, CDR1 is LNHDA and CDR2 SQIVND (reference sequence).